The present entry profiles one TCR beta chain with its context. Trimming cost V 2 bases and J 0 bases; bases outside gene matches: 3. CDR1 SGDLS and CDR2 YYNGEE come from the germline V gene. The CDR3 loop spans 16 amino acids. TCRdb's copy holds only in-frame clones and misses some; the assay was immunoSEQ multiplex PCR. Of under 85,000 clones listed, 88% are singletons. The data were taken from a study of OX40 agonist ivuxolimab in advanced cancers. Study information: Patients took ivuxolimab, an agonistic anti-OX40 (CD134) antibody.

Sample: CD4+ or CD8+ T cells sorted from blood, taken in a trial of the OX40 agonist ivuxolimab. The sequence derives from an adult with an advanced solid tumor such as melanoma, head and neck, liver or kidney cancer. The chain uses TRBV9 and TRBJ2-3, with 10 bases that match TRBD2. The CDR3 loop is CASSVATSGSTDTQYF. CDR3 in DNA: TGTGCCAGCAGCGTTGCGACTAGCGGGAGCACAGATACGCAGTATTTT.